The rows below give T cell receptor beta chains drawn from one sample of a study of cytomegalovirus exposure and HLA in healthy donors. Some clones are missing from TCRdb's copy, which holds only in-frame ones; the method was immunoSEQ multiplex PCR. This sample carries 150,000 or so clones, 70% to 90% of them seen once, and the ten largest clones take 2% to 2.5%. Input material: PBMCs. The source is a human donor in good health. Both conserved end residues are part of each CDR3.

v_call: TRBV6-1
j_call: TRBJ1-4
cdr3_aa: CASSEAHRAREKLFF

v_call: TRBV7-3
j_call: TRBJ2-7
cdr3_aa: CASSIDRGNYEQYF

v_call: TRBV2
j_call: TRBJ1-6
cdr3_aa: CASSRQLGINSPLHF

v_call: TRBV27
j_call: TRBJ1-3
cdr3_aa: CASRGQTNTIYF

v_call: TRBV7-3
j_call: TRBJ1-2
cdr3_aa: CASRPPGQEVYGYTF

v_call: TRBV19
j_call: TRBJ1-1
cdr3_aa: CASSIMGTGGAEAFF

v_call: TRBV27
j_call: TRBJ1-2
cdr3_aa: CASSSGQGINYGYTF

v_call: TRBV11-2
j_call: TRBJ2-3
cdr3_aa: CASSLSGGRADTQYF

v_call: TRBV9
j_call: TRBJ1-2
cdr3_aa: CASSAGLNYGYTF

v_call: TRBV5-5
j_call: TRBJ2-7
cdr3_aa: CASSLDGPYEQYF

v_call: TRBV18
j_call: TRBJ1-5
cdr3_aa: CASSPEGWQPQHF

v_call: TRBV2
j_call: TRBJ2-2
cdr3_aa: CASGGQGRDTGELFF

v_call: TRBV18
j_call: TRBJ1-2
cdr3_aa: CASSPPEAHGYGYTF

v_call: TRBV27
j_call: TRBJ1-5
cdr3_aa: CASSSRDRASQPQHF

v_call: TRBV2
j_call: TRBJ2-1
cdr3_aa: CASKQWGVGNEQFF